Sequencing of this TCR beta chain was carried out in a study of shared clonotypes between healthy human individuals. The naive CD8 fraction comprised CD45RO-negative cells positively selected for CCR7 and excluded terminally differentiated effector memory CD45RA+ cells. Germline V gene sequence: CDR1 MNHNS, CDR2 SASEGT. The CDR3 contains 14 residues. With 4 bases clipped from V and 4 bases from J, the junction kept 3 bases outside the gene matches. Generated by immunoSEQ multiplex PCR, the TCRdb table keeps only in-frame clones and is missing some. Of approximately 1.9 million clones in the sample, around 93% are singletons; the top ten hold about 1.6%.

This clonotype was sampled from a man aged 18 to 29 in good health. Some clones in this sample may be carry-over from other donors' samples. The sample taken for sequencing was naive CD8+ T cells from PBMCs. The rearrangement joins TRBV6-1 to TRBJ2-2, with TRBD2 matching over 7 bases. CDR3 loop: CASSGGGPTGELFF. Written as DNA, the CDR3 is TGTGCCAGCAGTGGGGGAGGGCCCACCGGGGAGCTGTTTTTT.